Presented here are 24 T cell receptor beta chains from one specimen sequenced in a study of cytomegalovirus exposure and HLA in healthy donors. The protocol was immunoSEQ multiplex PCR, while the TCRdb copy is restricted to in-frame clones and leaves out a portion. Of about 250,000 clones in the sample, roughly 84% were seen once. The sequenced sample consisted of PBMCs. The receptors come from a young man in good health and CMV-seropositive.

This chain uses TRBV7-2 with TRBJ2-3; no clear D. Germline V gives CDR1 SGHTA, CDR2 FQGNSA. The V end was cut by 2 bases, the J end by 0 bases, with 9 bases between. The CDR3 runs to 15 residues. CDR3 coding DNA: TGTGCCAGCAGCTTATTTACAGCCAGCACAGATACGCAGTATTTT. This codes for CASSLFTASTDTQYF.

The V call is TRBV4-1, the J call TRBJ1-1; D perhaps matches TRBD1 (6 bases). CDR3 length equals 13 residues. Germline V gives CDR1 MGHRA, CDR2 YSYEKL. V lost 5 bases, J lost 5 bases, and 12 bases lay in between. This CDR3 is CASSTGAGTEAFF. The CDR3 DNA reads as TGCGCCAGCAGCACGGGGGCGGGAACTGAAGCTTTCTTT.

J is TRBJ2-2 and V is TRBV30; D gene ambiguous. The V gene lost 5 bases and the J gene lost 5 bases, with 15 bases spanning the gap. The CDR3 length is 14 residues. CDR1 GTSNPN and CDR2 SVGIG come from the germline V gene (reference sequence). This CDR3 reads CAWGLGSRTGELFF. Written as DNA, the CDR3 is TGTGCCTGGGGCTTGGGAAGCCGAACCGGGGAGCTGTTTTTT.

This clone was picked up one time. The genes are TRBV5-1 and TRBJ2-2; 7 positions match TRBD1. The CDR3 loop spans 13 amino acids. J gave up 9 bases and V 0 bases, and 2 bases lay outside the gene matches. Per the germline V gene, CDR1 is SGHRS and CDR2 is YFSETQ. DNA of the CDR3: TGCGCCAGCAGCTTGGAGACAGGGTGGGAGCTGTTTTTT. Translation gives CASSLETGWELFF.

The V call is TRBV2, the J call TRBJ2-5; 8 bases map to TRBD2. The CDR3 has 15 residues. Trimming took 1 base from V and 2 from J; bases not matched to a gene: 3. Germline V gene sequence: CDR1 SNHLY, CDR2 FYNNEI. The CDR3 DNA is TGTGCCAGCAGTGAAGGAGGACTAGCTCAAGAGACCCAGTACTTC. Its protein product is CASSEGGLAQETQYF.

The chain recombines TRBV7-6 with TRBJ1-5, with D tentatively TRBD1 (5 bases). Germline values: CDR1 SGHVS, CDR2 FNYEAQ. V shed 1 base and J shed 7 bases, with 11 bases lying between them. The CDR3 loop spans 14 amino acids. The CDR3 loop is CASSLGAGDQPQHF. For the CDR3, the DNA is TGTGCCAGCAGCTTAGGCGCCGGGGACCAGCCCCAGCATTTT.

This clone was detected only once. V gene TRBV6-1 combines with J gene TRBJ2-1, with TRBD1 identical over 8 bases. Per germline, CDR1 MNHNS and CDR2 SASEGT. This CDR3 is built from 16 residues. Trimming took 4 bases from V and 6 from J; bases not matched to a gene: 11. CDR3 residues: CASSGYTGGWVNEQFF. CDR3 bases: TGTGCCAGCAGTGGCTACACAGGGGGTTGGGTCAATGAGCAGTTCTTC.

The chain has TRBV5-4 and TRBJ2-7, with 12 positions matching TRBD2. V was pared by 4 bases and J by 4 bases, with 3 bases of the junction left unmatched. CDR1 and CDR2 from the germline V gene are SGHNT and YYREEE (reference sequence). The CDR3 runs 14 residues. The CDR3 DNA reads TGTGCCAGCAGCGGGGGGACTAGCGGGTACGAGCAGTACTTC. Translated: CASSGGTSGYEQYF. Full variable domain (rest looked up from reference TRBV5-4 and TRBJ2-7): ETGVTQSPTHLIKTRGQQVTLRCSSQSGHNTVSWYQQALGQGPQFIFQYYREEENGRGNFPPRFSGLQFPNYSSELNVNALELDDSALYLCASSGGTSGYEQYFGPGTRLTVT.

Here the CDR3 DNA reads TGTGCCAGCAGCTGGGGACATTCCTACGAGCAGTACTTC. Translation gives CASSWGHSYEQYF. V usage is TRBV11-1 and J usage is TRBJ2-7; weak D call: TRBD1 (6 bases). Trimming left V 4 bases short and J 1 base short, with 8 bases between. The CDR3 length is 13 residues. CDR1 and CDR2 from the germline V gene are SGHAT and FQDESV (reference sequence).

This clone was observed a single time. This chain links TRBV9 with TRBJ1-2, with 7 bases fitting TRBD1. The CDR3 has 18 amino acids. The germline V gene has CDR1 SGDLS and CDR2 YYNGEE. The J segment lost 4 bases and the V segment lost 0 bases, leaving 15 bases of the junction unmatched. CDR3 sequence (DNA): TGTGCCAGCAGCGTAGAAGGGGTCAGGGGGACCCATACCTATGGCTACACCTTC. Translation gives CASSVEGVRGTHTYGYTF.

The chain is built from TRBV6-1 and TRBJ2-7; 11 bases map to TRBD2. The CDR3 length is 16 residues. With 2 bases clipped from V and 3 bases from J, the junction kept 6 bases outside the gene matches. CDR1 and CDR2 (germline): MNHNS, SASEGT. In nucleotides, the CDR3 is TGTGCCAGCAGTGAAAGCGGACTAGCGGGTGTCTACGAGCAGTACTTC. As protein: CASSESGLAGVYEQYF.

CDR3 bases: TGTGCCAGCAGACCCGACGGAGACTATGGCTACACCTTC. Translating it yields CASRPDGDYGYTF. This sequence joins TRBV6-5 and TRBJ1-2; D is uncertain. Germline V gives CDR1 MNHEY, CDR2 SVGAGI. V shed 6 bases and J shed 3 bases, with 11 bases lying between them. There are 13 residues in the CDR3.

The chain uses TRBV27 and TRBJ2-2; perhaps TRBD1 as D (6 bases). Germline loops: CDR1 MNHEY, CDR2 SMNVEV (reference sequence). The V and J ends lost 6 bases and 2 bases respectively, with 10 bases between them. There are 14 residues in the CDR3. The CDR3 protein is CASSRDTNTGELFF. In DNA form, the CDR3 reads TGTGCCAGCAGCCGGGACACTAACACCGGGGAGCTGTTTTTT.

V usage is TRBV27 and J usage is TRBJ2-7; 9 nucleotides align to TRBD1. Germline assignment: CDR1 MNHEY and CDR2 SMNVEV (reference sequence). This CDR3 spans 16 amino acids. The J segment lost 5 bases and the V segment lost 4 bases, leaving 12 bases of the junction unmatched. CDR3 nucleotides: TGTGCCAGCAGTTGGCTTCTAGGGACAGGGCTCCACGAGCAGTACTTC. Protein sequence: CASSWLLGTGLHEQYF.

The J gene is TRBJ1-1, the V gene TRBV2; a weak D match, TRBD1 (5 bases). Per germline, CDR1 SNHLY and CDR2 FYNNEI. Between the trimmed V and J ends, which lost 2 bases and 5 bases, there was a span of 12 bases. The CDR3 length is 14 residues. The CDR3 here is CASSEMRGGTEAFF. CDR3 sequence (DNA): TGTGCCAGCAGTGAAATGAGGGGAGGTACTGAAGCTTTCTTT.

V and J are TRBV28 and TRBJ2-1, with 8 positions matching TRBD2. Germline V gene sequence: CDR1 MDHEN, CDR2 SYDVKM. J was trimmed by 1 base and V by 10 bases; bases with no gene match: 3. CDR3 size: 13 residues. Here the CDR3 DNA reads TGTGCCACTGTAGCGGGATCCTACAATGAGCAGTTCTTC. This encodes CATVAGSYNEQFF.

This clone was observed a handful of times. The chain joins TRBV11-2 to TRBJ2-2, with 7 bases that match TRBD1. The CDR3 is 15 residues long. V was pared by 4 bases and J by 2 bases, with 4 bases of the junction left unmatched. Germline values: CDR1 SGHAT, CDR2 FQNNGV. CDR3 coding DNA: TGTGCCAGCAGCTATGGGACAGCTAACACCGGGGAGCTGTTTTTT. It codes for CASSYGTANTGELFF.

The gene calls are TRBV6-1 and TRBJ2-1; D is possibly TRBD2 (5 bases). There are 11 residues in the CDR3. In germline, CDR1 is MNHNS, CDR2 SASEGT. The V end lost 7 bases, the J end lost 13 bases, and 14 bases lay between the germline ends. The CDR3 region has the DNA TGTGCCAGCAAATTAGAGGGTGAACAGTTCTTC. The encoded protein is CASKLEGEQFF.

The chain couples TRBV4-1 to TRBJ2-2; 10 positions agree with TRBD2. Trimming at V came to 0 bases and at J to 6 bases, leaving 4 bases not matched to a gene. CDR1 MGHRA and CDR2 YSYEKL come from the germline V gene. CDR3 length: 16 amino acids. The CDR3 spells CASSQDPSGRSGELFF. The CDR3 DNA sequence: TGCGCCAGCAGCCAAGACCCTAGCGGGAGATCCGGGGAGCTGTTTTTT.

V and J are TRBV5-4 and TRBJ2-1; the D gene is possibly TRBD1 (5 bases). The germline V gene has CDR1 SGHNT and CDR2 YYREEE (reference sequence). The CDR3 is 15 residues long. The V end was cut by 6 bases, the J end by 2 bases, with 15 bases between. The CDR3 sequence is CASNLDSAPYNEQFF. The CDR3 nucleotides are TGTGCCAGCAACCTCGACAGTGCCCCCTACAATGAGCAGTTCTTC. The entire variable domain, with the rest obtained from reference TRBV5-4 and TRBJ2-1, is as follows: ETGVTQSPTHLIKTRGQQVTLRCSSQSGHNTVSWYQQALGQGPQFIFQYYREEENGRGNFPPRFSGLQFPNYSSELNVNALELDDSALYLCASNLDSAPYNEQFFGPGTRLTVL.

The J gene is TRBJ1-5, the V gene TRBV7-6; D remains unclear. CDR1 is SGHVS and CDR2 is FNYEAQ in the germline V gene. The ends were cut back, 0 bases at V and 2 bases at J, with 5 bases in the middle. CDR3 length: 14 amino acids. The CDR3 DNA reads TGTGCCAGCAGCTTAGCCCCGGGCAATCAGCCCCAGCATTTT. As protein: CASSLAPGNQPQHF.

The V gene is TRBV5-1, the J gene TRBJ2-7; 8 nucleotides match TRBD1. V shed 4 bases and J 5 bases; nucleotides not matched to a gene: 8. In germline, CDR1 is SGHRS, CDR2 YFSETQ. The length of the CDR3 is 14 residues. CDR3 nucleotide sequence: TGCGCCAGCAGCCTTACGGGACAGGCCCACGAGCAGTACTTC. It encodes CASSLTGQAHEQYF.

The chain carries TRBV13 and TRBJ2-1; no clear D gene. Germline lookup yields CDR1 PRHDT and CDR2 FYEKMQ (reference sequence). The CDR3 is 10 residues long. V lost 10 bases and J lost 5, with 6 bases in between. CDR3 in amino acids: CATQDNEQFF. The CDR3 DNA follows: TGTGCCACCCAGGACAATGAGCAGTTCTTC.

This clone came up once. CDR3 DNA sequence: TGTGCCAGCAGCTTAATGGAGGGAGGGAATCAGCCCCAGCATTTT. Its protein is CASSLMEGGNQPQHF. J is TRBJ1-5 and V is TRBV7-9; no clear D gene. Germline V gene data show CDR1 as SEHNR and CDR2 as FQNEAQ (reference sequence). This CDR3 spans 15 amino acids. Trimming pared 2 bases from V and 4 bases from J, leaving 12 bases between. Combining the CDR3 with reference TRBV7-9 and TRBJ1-5 gives the whole variable domain DTGVSQNPRHKITKRGQNVTFRCDPISEHNRLYWYRQTLGQGPEFLTYFQNEAQLEKSRLLSDRFSAERPKGSFSTLEIQRTEQGDSAMYLCASSLMEGGNQPQHFGDGTRLSIL.